These 31 T cell receptor beta chains originate from one sample sequenced in a study of blood T cell repertoires in COVID-19 (TCRdb year 2020). Library method: the immunoSEQ multiplex PCR assay. TCRdb provides this immuneACCESS table in a form limited to in-frame rearrangements. Some clones are lacking; in checked studies, under half of them reflect an unresolved V gene, and why the rest are absent is not known. The sample records about 250,000 clones, around three quarters of which are singletons. Around 3.4% of the sample rests with the top ten. Sequencing input: peripheral blood. Receptors were obtained from a woman of 80 years or more with acute or convalescent COVID-19.

The V call is TRBV5-5, the J call TRBJ2-7; 7 bases fit TRBD1. This CDR3 region has 15 residues. The germline CDR1 and CDR2 sequences are SGHKS and YYEKEE (reference sequence). The V gene end was trimmed by 6 bases and the J gene end by 3 bases; junction bases not matched to a gene: 12. The CDR3 DNA reads TGTGCCAGCACCCAAGGGACAGCCTACTACTACGAGCAGTACTTC. This encodes CASTQGTAYYYEQYF.

The chain has TRBV5-5 and TRBJ2-2, with D possibly being TRBD2 (6 bases). Trimming took 7 bases from V and 1 from J, leaving 14 bases between them. CDR1 and CDR2 from the germline V gene are SGHKS and YYEKEE (reference sequence). The CDR3 length is 15 residues. CDR3 nucleotide sequence: TGTGCCAGCCGAAGGGAGGTAGGGAACACCGGGGAGCTGTTTTTT. This encodes CASRREVGNTGELFF.

This sequence joins TRBV7-5 and TRBJ2-3; the D call of TRBD1 is as the table states it, not checked on the DNA. TRBV7-5 is a known pseudogene. CDR3 length: 18 amino acids. The DNA of the CDR3 is TGTGCCAGAAGCCCTGGGGACCTGCCAGGGGAGATGGCAGATACGCAGTATTTT. Translated: CARSPGDLPGEMADTQYF.

This rearrangement joins TRBV10-1 to TRBJ2-5; TRBD1 agrees at 7 bases. This CDR3 is built from 14 residues. Per germline, CDR1 WNHNN and CDR2 SYGVQD (reference sequence). J was trimmed by 5 bases and V by 0 bases; bases with no gene match: 3. CDR3 amino acids: CASSESFRGETQYF. CDR3 nucleotide sequence: TGCGCCAGCAGTGAGTCGTTCAGGGGGGAGACCCAGTACTTC.

The gene calls are TRBV2 and TRBJ2-2, with a tentative D call TRBD1 (6 bases). This CDR3 spans 16 amino acids. CDR1 is SNHLY and CDR2 is FYNNEI in the germline V gene. V was cut by 6 bases and J by 2 bases, with 16 bases left in between. The CDR3 nucleotides read TGTGCCAGCAGAAACCAGGGGCGGATTAACACCGGGGAGCTGTTTTTT. It translates to CASRNQGRINTGELFF.

The gene calls are TRBV6-6 and TRBJ1-2; no clear D. V shed 2 bases and J shed 2 bases, with 3 bases lying between them. The CDR3 is 12 amino acids. Germline values: CDR1 MNHNY, CDR2 SVGAGI (reference sequence). CDR3 sequence: CASSYGNYGYTF. CDR3 bases: TGTGCCAGCAGTTACGGCAACTATGGCTACACCTTC.

The chain uses TRBV3-1 (or the pseudogene TRBV3-2) and TRBJ1-5; TRBD1 agrees at 7 bases. The CDR3 consists of 20 residues. Germline V gene data show CDR1 as LGHDT and CDR2 as YNNKEL (reference sequence). With 5 bases clipped from V and 0 bases from J, the junction kept 19 bases outside the gene matches. CDR3 bases: TGTGCCAGCAGCAAACATGACAGGGAGAGGAGGGCATATAGCAATCAGCCCCAGCATTTT. Its translation is CASSKHDRERRAYSNQPQHF.

The chain joins TRBV6-1 to TRBJ2-1; 10 positions agree with TRBD1. Germline V gene sequence: CDR1 MNHNS, CDR2 SASEGT. V gave up 7 bases and J gave up 7 bases; unmatched junction bases: 10. CDR3 length: 15 residues. Written as DNA, the CDR3 is TGTGCCAGCACCGCCGGGACAGGGGTAGGAAATGAGCAGTTCTTC. Its protein product is CASTAGTGVGNEQFF.

J is TRBJ1-3 and V is TRBV9; D unresolved. The length of the CDR3 is 16 residues. CDR1 and CDR2 (germline): SGDLS, YYNGEE. V lost 4 bases and J 0 bases, leaving 14 bases between the germline ends. The CDR3 coding sequence is TGTGCCAGCAGCCCCCGGGGAGAAAGCTCTGGAAACACCATATATTTT. Translating it yields CASSPRGESSGNTIYF.

The chain joins TRBV5-1 to TRBJ1-6; perhaps TRBD1 as D (5 bases). The CDR3 has 14 amino acids. The germline gives CDR1 SGHRS, CDR2 YFSETQ. V was trimmed by 4 bases and J by 15 bases, leaving 20 bases between them. In DNA, the CDR3 is TGCGCCAGCAGCCCCCGGAGGGGCGGACCTGTCCTCCACTTT. It is translated as CASSPRRGGPVLHF.

The V and J genes are TRBV7-8 and TRBJ2-7; 11 bases are shared with TRBD1. This CDR3 has 15 residues. The junction had 12 bases not matched to a gene; V was cut back by 8 bases and J by 6 bases. CDR1 SGHVS and CDR2 FQNEAQ come from the germline V gene. DNA of the CDR3: TGTGCCAGCGCGGCCACTAGGGGACAGGGGGTCGAGCAGTACTTC. It is translated as CASAATRGQGVEQYF.

This clone appeared a single time. The chain has TRBV6-1 and TRBJ2-7, with D possibly matching TRBD1 (5 bases). The CDR3 sequence is 15 residues long. Deletions cut 0 bases from V and 1 base from J, with 10 bases between. CDR1 and CDR2 (germline): MNHNS, SASEGT. This chain's CDR3 is CASSEAGLGSYEQYF. As DNA, the CDR3 is TGTGCCAGCAGTGAAGCGGGGCTAGGGTCCTACGAGCAGTACTTC.

The J gene is TRBJ2-1, the V gene TRBV5-4, with 10 bases matching TRBD1. Trimming removed 0 bases from V and 7 bases from J; junction bases left unmatched: 7. The germline CDR1 and CDR2 sequences are SGHNT and YYREEE (reference sequence). There are 16 residues in the CDR3. In DNA, the CDR3 is TGTGCCAGCAGCTTGGGGGACAGGGGCTTGGAGAATGAGCAGTTCTTC. This gives the protein CASSLGDRGLENEQFF.

This chain links TRBV10-3 with TRBJ2-7, with D possibly being TRBD2 (5 bases). The ends were cut back, 8 bases at V and 4 bases at J, with 15 bases in the middle. This CDR3 comprises 13 residues. Germline V gene lookup returns CDR1 ENHRY and CDR2 SYGVKD. The CDR3 bases are TGTGCCATCCAGGAGGTGGCAAATTACGAGCAGTACTTC. It specifies CAIQEVANYEQYF.

The CDR3 DNA sequence: TGTGCCAGCAGTTACGGGACACCAACCTATGGCTACACCTTC. Protein: CASSYGTPTYGYTF. The chain couples TRBV6-5 to TRBJ1-2; D possibly corresponds to TRBD1 (6 bases). Trimming cost V 2 bases and J 4 bases, with 11 bases left between them. This CDR3 is 14 amino acids long. In germline, CDR1 is MNHEY, CDR2 SVGAGI.

The chain combines TRBV12-2 with TRBJ1-1; the tabulated D call, TRBD1, remains unverified against the DNA. TRBV12-2 constitutes a pseudogene. CDR3 length: 18 residues. CDR3 in amino acids: CASRSTDRGAPRDTEAFF. CDR3 bases: TGTGCAAGTCGCTCTACGGACAGGGGTGCGCCCCGGGACACTGAAGCTTTCTTT.

V is TRBV2 and J is TRBJ1-1, with a weak D call TRBD1 (5 bases). CDR1 SNHLY and CDR2 FYNNEI come from the germline V gene. The CDR3 has 13 residues. The ends were cut back, 7 bases at V and 3 bases at J, with 12 bases in the middle. The DNA of the CDR3 is TGTGCCAGCAAGTTGGGGCTTGACACTGAAGCTTTCTTT. It encodes CASKLGLDTEAFF.

The rearrangement uses TRBV10-3 and TRBJ2-1; 8 bases fit TRBD2. This CDR3 contains 16 residues. J gave up 6 bases and V 4 bases, and 11 bases lay outside the gene matches. Germline V gene lookup returns CDR1 ENHRY and CDR2 SYGVKD. This chain's CDR3 is CAISASLAGILNEQFF. DNA of the CDR3: TGTGCCATCAGTGCCTCTTTAGCGGGGATACTCAATGAGCAGTTCTTC.

This chain joins TRBV3-1 (or the pseudogene TRBV3-2) and TRBJ1-5; TRBD1 aligns across 7 bases. This CDR3 region has 16 residues. Unmatched junction bases numbered 16, after V lost 3 bases and J lost 11 bases. The V gene's germline CDR1 is LGHDT and CDR2 YNNKEL (reference sequence). In DNA form, the CDR3 reads TGTGCCAGCAGCCAGAACACCGGGACAGAGTTCGTGTCCCAGCATTTT. This encodes CASSQNTGTEFVSQHF.

This clone came up once. J is TRBJ2-5 and V is TRBV7-9; tentatively, D is TRBD2 (6 bases). The CDR3 runs to 15 residues. V was pared by 1 base and J by 4 bases, with 13 bases between. Germline CDR1 is SEHNR and CDR2 is FQNEAQ (reference sequence). The CDR3 region is CASSLGATRSETQYF. CDR3 bases: TGTGCCAGCAGCTTAGGAGCGACTAGATCAGAGACCCAGTACTTC. Full variable domain (outside the CDR3, taken from reference TRBV7-9 and TRBJ2-5): DTGVSQNPRHKITKRGQNVTFRCDPISEHNRLYWYRQTLGQGPEFLTYFQNEAQLEKSRLLSDRFSAERPKGSFSTLEIQRTEQGDSAMYLCASSLGATRSETQYFGPGTRLLVL.

The CDR3 here is CASSNTGTGVSGYTF. The CDR3 nucleotides are TGTGCCAGCAGCAACACCGGGACAGGGGTCTCTGGCTACACCTTC. This rearrangement joins TRBV11-1 to TRBJ1-2; 10 bases line up with TRBD1. Germline CDR1 SGHAT, CDR2 FQDESV (reference sequence). V dropped 5 bases and J dropped 7; count of bases not matched to a gene: 10. The length of the CDR3 is 15 residues.

J is TRBJ2-2 and V is TRBV6-6; 13 bases agree with TRBD2. The V gene end was trimmed by 5 bases and the J gene end by 6 bases; junction bases not matched to a gene: 6. The germline gives CDR1 MNHNY, CDR2 SVGAGI (reference sequence). The CDR3 runs to 16 residues. CDR3 nucleotides: TGTGCCAGCAGTACGACACTAGCGGGGGGGCCCGGGGAGCTGTTTTTT. Residues: CASSTTLAGGPGELFF.

In its sample, this clone was seen once. This chain connects TRBV5-1 to TRBJ2-4, with TRBD1 matching over 11 bases. Germline V CDR1 and CDR2: SGHRS, YFSETQ. With V trimmed by 5 bases and J by 6 bases, 1 base remained unmatched. The CDR3 consists of 13 residues. As DNA, the CDR3 is TGCGCCAGCAGAGGGACAGGGGGAAACATTCAGTACTTC. Translated, it gives CASRGTGGNIQYF.

V and J are TRBV12-5 and TRBJ1-3; 7 nucleotides align to TRBD1. V lost 2 bases, J lost 4 bases, and 5 bases stayed unmatched. Per germline, CDR1 LGHNT and CDR2 FRNRAP. This CDR3 is built from 15 residues. The CDR3 is CASGLLPGQGNTIYF. CDR3 coding DNA: TGTGCTAGTGGTTTGCTTCCGGGACAGGGAAACACCATATATTTT. The full variable domain, with the rest looked up from reference TRBV12-5 and TRBJ1-3, is DARVTQTPRHKVTEMGQEVTMRCQPILGHNTVFWYRQTMMQGLELLAYFRNRAPLDDSGMPKDRFSAEMPDATLATLKIQPSEPRDSAVYFCASGLLPGQGNTIYFGEGSWLTVV.

This chain connects TRBV5-4 to TRBJ2-7; 7 nucleotides line up with TRBD2. Germline values: CDR1 SGHNT, CDR2 YYREEE (reference sequence). The CDR3 is 15 amino acids. The junction had 9 bases not matched to a gene; V was cut back by 0 bases and J by 6 bases. This chain's CDR3 is CASSLVVAGVSEQYF. The CDR3 nucleotides read TGTGCCAGCAGCTTGGTGGTTGCGGGGGTCTCCGAGCAGTACTTC.

This chain joins TRBV2 and TRBJ2-1; D not certain. The germline gives CDR1 SNHLY, CDR2 FYNNEI. The V end was cut by 4 bases, the J end by 2 bases, with 9 bases between. The CDR3 contains 14 residues. The CDR3 loop reads CASSAAVPYNEQFF. CDR3 nucleotide sequence: TGTGCCAGCAGTGCTGCGGTTCCCTACAATGAGCAGTTCTTC. Complete variable domain (other parts from reference TRBV2 and TRBJ2-1): EPEVTQTPSHQVTQMGQEVILRCVPISNHLYFYWYRQILGQKVEFLVSFYNNEISEKSEIFDDQFSVERPDGSNFTLKIRSTKLEDSAMYFCASSAAVPYNEQFFGPGTRLTVL.

This chain joins TRBV7-6 and TRBJ2-3; 9 bases fit TRBD2. Germline V CDR1 and CDR2: SGHVS, FNYEAQ. The CDR3 loop spans 21 amino acids. Germline trimming cut 8 bases from V and 4 bases from J; bases unmatched to any gene: 28. The chain's CDR3 is CASVIASTPRESSGSADTQYF. The CDR3 bases are TGTGCCAGCGTGATCGCTTCGACCCCCCGGGAAAGTAGCGGGAGTGCAGATACGCAGTATTTT.

This clone was observed a few times. The CDR3 sequence is CATSTSVSSTDTQYF. CDR3 DNA: TGTGCCACCAGCACTAGCGTATCTAGCACAGATACGCAGTATTTT. The rearrangement joins TRBV15 to TRBJ2-3, with D possibly being TRBD2 (6 bases). CDR1 and CDR2 from the germline V gene are LNHNV and YYDKDF (reference sequence). This CDR3 has 15 residues. V lost 4 bases, J lost 0 bases, and 11 bases lay in between.

This clone was recorded a few times. The J gene is TRBJ2-5, the V gene TRBV2, with 9 nucleotides matching TRBD2. This CDR3 has 15 residues. CDR1 and CDR2 (germline): SNHLY, FYNNEI. J gave up 5 bases and V 5 bases, and 9 bases lay outside the gene matches. The CDR3: CASSWSSGSAETQYF. The CDR3 nucleotides are TGTGCCAGCAGTTGGAGTAGCGGGAGTGCGGAGACCCAGTACTTC.

The chain recombines TRBV7-8 with TRBJ1-4; D possibly corresponds to TRBD1 (6 bases). Trimming took 1 base from V and 7 from J, leaving 7 bases between them. This CDR3 is built from 13 residues. Germline V gene sequence: CDR1 SGHVS, CDR2 FQNEAQ. CDR3 loop: CASSLGQAEKLFF. The CDR3 nucleotides read TGTGCCAGCAGCTTAGGACAGGCTGAAAAACTGTTTTTT. The entire variable domain, with the rest obtained from reference TRBV7-8 and TRBJ1-4, is as follows: GAGVSQSPRYKVAKRGQDVALRCDPISGHVSLFWYQQALGQGPEFLTYFQNEAQLDKSGLPSDRFFAERPEGSVSTLKIQRTQQEDSAVYLCASSLGQAEKLFFGSGTQLSVL.

This chain joins TRBV29-1 and TRBJ2-7; TRBD1 might be the D (8 bases). Germline CDR1 reads SQVTM; CDR2 reads ANQGSEA. Trimming pared 6 bases from V and 3 bases from J, leaving 12 bases between. The CDR3 contains 12 residues. CDR3 protein: CSVAGQVYEQYF. CDR3 nucleotides: TGCAGCGTAGCGGGACAGGTCTACGAGCAGTACTTC.